This T cell receptor beta chain stems from a study of shared clonotypes between healthy human individuals. Turning to the study itself: CD4 naive cells filled three plates per donor, CD4 memory three, CD8 naive two and CD8 memory one.

Germline assignment: CDR1 SGDLS and CDR2 YYNGEE. V was clipped by 1 base and J by 14 bases; unmatched bases: 3. There are 11 residues in the CDR3. Deep-level settings were used for running the assay. The assay was immunoSEQ multiplex PCR, and TCRdb's table has in-frame clones only and misses some. Altogether millions of clones are present, approximately 94% being singletons, with the ten largest covering under 0.15%. In its sample, this clone was seen once. V usage is TRBV9 and J usage is TRBJ2-4; 7 bases match TRBD2. Sequencing was done on a sample of naive CD4+ T cells sorted from blood. Regarding subset: CD45RA+ positively selected. The origin of this receptor is a man aged 18 to 30 in good health. Written as DNA, the CDR3 is TGTGCCAGCAGCGTACCGGGAGGTGAGTACTTC. This gives the protein CASSVPGGEYF.